Presented here are 9 T cell receptor beta chains from one specimen sequenced in a study of PD-1 blockade in classical Hodgkin lymphoma. Patients all relapsed after autologous stem cell transplantation, and there was variation in brentuximab vedotin exposure. Libraries were prepared by immunoSEQ multiplex PCR; TCRdb keeps only in-frame clonotypes and omits some of them. The data contain under 95,000 clones, 85% to 95% of them singletons. The material was peripheral blood mononuclear cells (PBMCs), obtained before the second cycle of nivolumab. The receptors here all came from a human donor with classical Hodgkin lymphoma.

J is TRBJ2-7 and V is TRBV11-2; 9 bases agree with TRBD1. Germline trimming cut 8 bases from V and 6 bases from J; bases unmatched to any gene: 5. The CDR3 has 12 residues. CDR1 and CDR2 (germline): SGHAT, FQNNGV. The CDR3 DNA reads as TGTGCCAGCGGGACAGGGCTGCTCGAGCAGTACTTC. Translated: CASGTGLLEQYF.

The chain carries TRBV15 and TRBJ2-3; tentatively, D is TRBD2 (6 bases). Germline V lookup: CDR1 LNHNV, CDR2 YYDKDF (reference sequence). V was shortened by 4 bases and J by 1 base, with 9 bases between the two germline ends. The CDR3 loop spans 14 amino acids. CDR3 protein: CATSNRLGTDTQYF. Here the CDR3 DNA reads TGTGCCACCAGCAACCGACTAGGCACAGATACGCAGTATTTT.

The chain employs TRBV5-4 and TRBJ2-7, with D possibly being TRBD1 or TRBD2 (5 bases each). The V and J ends lost 5 bases and 1 base respectively, with 19 bases between them. Germline V lookup: CDR1 SGHNT, CDR2 YYREEE (reference sequence). There are 16 residues in the CDR3. CDR3 amino acids: CASRQAGSVPSYEQYF. The DNA of the CDR3 is TGTGCCAGCAGACAGGCGGGTAGCGTGCCTTCCTACGAGCAGTACTTC.

This clone was detected only once. The chain employs TRBV5-1 and TRBJ2-5; a weak D match, TRBD2 (7 bases). The end of the DNA aligns better with TRBJ2-7, so the J call may be wrong. The CDR3 consists of 14 residues. Germline assignment: CDR1 SGHRS and CDR2 YFSETQ. The CDR3 spells CASSLGGPTYEQYF. As DNA, the CDR3 is TGCGCCAGCAGCCTCGGGGGGCCCACCTACGAGCAGTACTTC.

J is TRBJ2-7 and V is TRBV2; 9 nucleotides agree with TRBD1. Germline V gene data show CDR1 as SNHLY and CDR2 as FYNNEI. V lost 9 bases and J lost 8; bases outside the gene matches: 14. The CDR3 length is 14 residues. CDR3 bases: TGTGCCAGTACGCCGGGACAGGGAGGGAGGCAGCAGTACTTC. As protein: CASTPGQGGRQQYF.

The chain combines TRBV28 with TRBJ2-7, with 8 bases identical to TRBD2. The V and J ends lost 6 bases and 3 bases, in that order; junction bases with no gene match: 10. The CDR3 consists of 15 residues. Germline V gene data show CDR1 as MDHEN and CDR2 as SYDVKM. The CDR3, as DNA: TGTGCCAGCAGAGTTAATAGCGGGGCAAGCTACGAGCAGTACTTC. Translation gives CASRVNSGASYEQYF.

The chain is built from TRBV27 and TRBJ1-1; D gene ambiguous. Per germline, CDR1 MNHEY and CDR2 SMNVEV (reference sequence). V was shortened by 2 bases and J by 3 bases, with 19 bases between the two germline ends. This CDR3 has 17 amino acids. CDR3 nucleotides: TGTGCCAGCAGTTTAAACCCTATTTGGGGTGGGGACACTGAAGCTTTCTTT. Its translation is CASSLNPIWGGDTEAFF.

The rearrangement uses TRBV11-2 and TRBJ1-1; no definite D call. V gave up 8 bases and J gave up 0 bases, with 10 bases separating them. Germline V gene sequence: CDR1 SGHAT, CDR2 FQNNGV. This CDR3 spans 13 amino acids. CDR3 sequence reads: CASPPQLNTEAFF. DNA of the CDR3: TGTGCCAGCCCACCCCAATTGAACACTGAAGCTTTCTTT.

The rearrangement uses TRBV5-1 and TRBJ2-3; D perhaps matches TRBD1 (5 bases). The CDR3 covers 15 residues. Germline V gives CDR1 SGHRS, CDR2 YFSETQ. The V and J ends lost 4 bases and 3 bases respectively, with 15 bases between them. The CDR3 DNA follows: TGCGCCAGCAGCACCAAGAGGCAGGGAACAGATACGCAGTATTTT. Translation gives CASSTKRQGTDTQYF.